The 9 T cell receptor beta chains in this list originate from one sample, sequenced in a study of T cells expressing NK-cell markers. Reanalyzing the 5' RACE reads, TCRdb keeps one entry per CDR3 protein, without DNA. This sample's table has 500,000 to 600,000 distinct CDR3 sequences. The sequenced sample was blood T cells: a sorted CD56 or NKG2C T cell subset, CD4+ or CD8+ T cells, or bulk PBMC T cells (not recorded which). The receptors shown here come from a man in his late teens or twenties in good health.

This CDR3 reads CASRRTNTGELFF. The genes are TRBV6-1 and TRBJ2-2. This CDR3 contains 13 residues. Germline CDR1 is MNHNS and CDR2 is SASEGT.

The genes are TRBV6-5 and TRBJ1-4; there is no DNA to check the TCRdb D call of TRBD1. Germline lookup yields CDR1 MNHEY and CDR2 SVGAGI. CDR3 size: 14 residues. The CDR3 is CASKVGGAGEKLFF.

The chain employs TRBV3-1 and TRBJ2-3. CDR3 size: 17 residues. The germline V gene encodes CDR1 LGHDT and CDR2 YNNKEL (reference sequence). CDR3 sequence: CASSQDNGILGTDTQYF.

The CDR3 is CSVDRVGRERNEQFF. The gene calls are TRBV29-1 and TRBJ2-1; without DNA, the TCRdb call of TRBD1 cannot be checked. Germline CDR1 SQVTM, CDR2 ANQGSEA. The CDR3 has 15 amino acids.

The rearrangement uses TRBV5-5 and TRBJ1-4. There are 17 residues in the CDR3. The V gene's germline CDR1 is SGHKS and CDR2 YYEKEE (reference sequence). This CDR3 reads CASSLGGTAATNEKLFF.

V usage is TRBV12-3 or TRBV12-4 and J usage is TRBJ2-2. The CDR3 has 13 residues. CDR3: CASGDMVPGELFF.

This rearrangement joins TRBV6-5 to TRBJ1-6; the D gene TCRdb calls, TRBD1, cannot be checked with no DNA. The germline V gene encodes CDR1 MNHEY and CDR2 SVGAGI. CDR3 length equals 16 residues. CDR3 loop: CASSYSPGANNSPLHF.

This CDR3 is CASSLGSIRGELFF. The rearrangement uses TRBV27 and TRBJ2-2; TCRdb selects TRBD2, and the lack of DNA leaves this call unchecked. Per the germline V gene, CDR1 is MNHEY and CDR2 is SMNVEV (reference sequence). The CDR3 spans 14 residues.

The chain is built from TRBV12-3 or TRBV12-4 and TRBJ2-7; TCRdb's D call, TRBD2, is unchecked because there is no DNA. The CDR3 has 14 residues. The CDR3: CASSPGDYSYEQYF.